The clone carrying this T cell receptor (beta chain) appeared a single time. The CDR3 spans 15 residues. Germline V gene sequence: CDR1 SGHTA, CDR2 FQGTGA. Trimming cost V 5 bases and J 5 bases; bases outside gene matches: 7. These data originate in a study of blood T cell repertoires in COVID-19. Repertoires were generated with immunoSEQ multiplex PCR, while TCRdb's copy carries only in-frame clones and drops some. The sample has 250,000 to 300,000 clones, roughly 86% seen once. The receptor was derived from a man aged 18 to 30 with active or convalescent COVID-19. The J gene is TRBJ2-2, the V gene TRBV7-3; 8 bases match TRBD2. Sequencing input: peripheral blood. CDR3 coding DNA: TGTGCCAGCAGCCCGACAGGCGGGGGGACCGGGGAGCTGTTTTTT. Amino acid sequence: CASSPTGGGTGELFF.